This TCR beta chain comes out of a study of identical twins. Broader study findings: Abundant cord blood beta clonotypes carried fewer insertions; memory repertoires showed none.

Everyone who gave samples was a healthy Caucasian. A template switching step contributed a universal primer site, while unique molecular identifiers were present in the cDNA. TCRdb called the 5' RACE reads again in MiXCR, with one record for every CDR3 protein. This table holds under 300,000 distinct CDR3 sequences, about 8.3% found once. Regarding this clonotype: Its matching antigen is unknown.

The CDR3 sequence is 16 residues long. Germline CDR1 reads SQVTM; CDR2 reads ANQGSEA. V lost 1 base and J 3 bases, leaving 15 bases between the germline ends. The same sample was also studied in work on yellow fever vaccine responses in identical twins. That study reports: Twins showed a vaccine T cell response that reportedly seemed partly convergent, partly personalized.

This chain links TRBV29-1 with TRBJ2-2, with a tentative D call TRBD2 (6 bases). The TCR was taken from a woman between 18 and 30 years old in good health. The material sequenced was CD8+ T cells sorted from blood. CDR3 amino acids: CSVEAASGHHTGELFF. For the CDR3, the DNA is TGCAGCGTTGAAGCGGCCAGCGGGCATCACACCGGGGAGCTGTTTTTT.